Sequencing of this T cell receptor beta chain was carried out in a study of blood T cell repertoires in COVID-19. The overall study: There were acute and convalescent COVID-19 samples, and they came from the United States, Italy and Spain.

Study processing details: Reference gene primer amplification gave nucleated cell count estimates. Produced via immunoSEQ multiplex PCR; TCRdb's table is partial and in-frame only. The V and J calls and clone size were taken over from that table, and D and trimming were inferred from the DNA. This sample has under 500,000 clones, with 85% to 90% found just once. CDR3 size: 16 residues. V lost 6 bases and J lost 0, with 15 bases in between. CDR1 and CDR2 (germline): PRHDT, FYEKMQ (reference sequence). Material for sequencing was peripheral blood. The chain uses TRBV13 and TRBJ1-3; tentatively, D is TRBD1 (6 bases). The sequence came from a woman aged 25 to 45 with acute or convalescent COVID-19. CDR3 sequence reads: CASSERGTHSGNTIYF. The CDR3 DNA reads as TGTGCCAGCAGTGAAAGAGGGACACACTCTGGAAACACCATATATTTT.